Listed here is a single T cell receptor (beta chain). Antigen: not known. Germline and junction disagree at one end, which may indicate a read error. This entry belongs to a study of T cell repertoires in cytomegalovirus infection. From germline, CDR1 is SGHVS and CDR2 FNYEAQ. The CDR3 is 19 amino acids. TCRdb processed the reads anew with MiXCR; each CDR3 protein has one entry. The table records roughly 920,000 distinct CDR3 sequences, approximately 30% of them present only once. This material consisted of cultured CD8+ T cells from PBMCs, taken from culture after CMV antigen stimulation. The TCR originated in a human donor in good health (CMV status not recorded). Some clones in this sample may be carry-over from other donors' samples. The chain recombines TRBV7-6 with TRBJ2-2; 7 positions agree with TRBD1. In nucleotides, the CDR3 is TGTGTCAGCAATCTCCCGGCGAGTAGAGGGGGCGCGAACACCGGGGAGCTGTTTTTT. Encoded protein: CVSNLPASRGGANTGELFF.